These 25 T cell receptor beta chains share one sample of origin, sequenced in a study of blood T cell repertoires in COVID-19. The data were produced by immunoSEQ multiplex PCR, yet TCRdb's version contains in-frame clones alone and is incomplete. In the table there are 350,000 to 400,000 clones, approximately 91% of which are singletons. Sequenced: PBMCs or T cells enriched from blood (not recorded which). The origin of the receptors is a woman in her 40s who had been exposed to COVID-19.

This chain joins TRBV6-5 and TRBJ1-4; D gene ambiguous. Deletions cut 4 bases from V and 0 bases from J, with 9 bases between. This CDR3 comprises 15 residues. The V gene's germline CDR1 is MNHEY and CDR2 SVGAGI. In nucleotides, the CDR3 is TGTGCCAGCAGTTGGACTGTCGCAACTAATGAAAAACTGTTTTTT. This encodes CASSWTVATNEKLFF.

Comments on this clone: The junction shows a germline mismatch at one end, possibly a read error. This chain connects TRBV29-1 to TRBJ2-7; 7 nucleotides align to TRBD1. The CDR3 has 14 amino acids. Germline CDR1 and CDR2: SQVTM and ANQGSEA. CDR3: CSVSQGVASSEQYF. DNA for the CDR3: TGCAGCGTCTCCCAGGGGGTGGCGTCCTCCGAGCAGTACTTC.

The sample holds one count of this clone. The rearrangement joins TRBV18 to TRBJ2-3; no reliable D call. Per germline, CDR1 KGHSH and CDR2 LQKENI. The CDR3 spans 16 residues. Trimming took off 6 bases at V and 0 bases at J, with 16 bases between the two ends. In nucleotides, the CDR3 is TGTGCCAGCTCTCTCAACAGTGGCCTGAGCACAGATACGCAGTATTTT. This encodes CASSLNSGLSTDTQYF. The variable domain in full, completed from reference TRBV18 and TRBJ2-3, reads NAGVMQNPRHLVRRRGQEARLRCSPMKGHSHVYWYRQLPEEGLKFMVYLQKENIIDESGMPKERFSAEFPKEGPSILRIQQVVRGDSAAYFCASSLNSGLSTDTQYFGPGTRLTVL.

The chain links TRBV15 to TRBJ2-5, with 13 bases identical to TRBD2. The CDR3 is 16 residues long. Trimming removed 5 bases from V and 2 bases from J; junction bases left unmatched: 5. Germline CDR1 and CDR2: LNHNV and YYDKDF (reference sequence). The CDR3 DNA sequence: TGTGCCACCAGCGGAAGACTAGCGGGGGGTCAAGAGACCCAGTACTTC. It encodes CATSGRLAGGQETQYF. Combining the CDR3 with reference TRBV15 and TRBJ2-5 gives the whole variable domain DAMVIQNPRYQVTQFGKPVTLSCSQTLNHNVMYWYQQKSSQAPKLLFHYYDKDFNNEADTPDNFQSRRPNTSFCFLDIRSPGLGDTAMYLCATSGRLAGGQETQYFGPGTRLLVL.

This chain uses TRBV7-9 with TRBJ2-1, with 10 bases lining up with TRBD2. CDR3 length equals 14 residues. Trimming at V came to 6 bases and at J to 8 bases, leaving 7 bases not matched to a gene. Germline values: CDR1 SEHNR, CDR2 FQNEAQ (reference sequence). CDR3 amino acids: CASSSVAGGYEQFF. CDR3 sequence (DNA): TGTGCCAGCAGTTCGGTAGCGGGAGGATATGAGCAGTTCTTC.

The gene calls are TRBV6-5 and TRBJ1-2, with TRBD1 matching 10 bases. The CDR3 totals 13 residues. Germline assignment: CDR1 MNHEY and CDR2 SVGAGI. After removal of 4 bases from V and 5 bases from J, the junction contained 1 base not matched to a gene. The CDR3 bases are TGTGCCAGCAGTTGGGGACAGGGGTATGGCTACACCTTC. Encoded protein: CASSWGQGYGYTF.

The CDR3 bases are TGTGCCAGCAGCTTGGGACTAGCGGGAAGTAGTTGGACCAATGAGCAGTTCTTC. Translating it yields CASSLGLAGSSWTNEQFF. This chain joins TRBV7-2 and TRBJ2-1; 13 bases align to TRBD2. From germline, CDR1 is SGHTA and CDR2 FQGNSA. The trim removed 3 bases at V and 6 bases at J, leaving 11 bases unmatched. This CDR3 is built from 18 residues.

For this clone: The sample holds other DNA sequences that translate to the same CDR3. The chain uses TRBV10-3 and TRBJ1-1, with 9 bases identical to TRBD1. The CDR3 length is 14 residues. The germline V gene encodes CDR1 ENHRY and CDR2 SYGVKD. V was clipped by 5 bases and J by 1 base; unmatched bases: 2. In DNA form, the CDR3 reads TGTGCCATCAGTCAGGGACAGGGGAACACTGAAGCTTTCTTT. Translating it yields CAISQGQGNTEAFF.

V usage is TRBV28 and J usage is TRBJ2-1, with D possibly being TRBD1 (6 bases). The CDR3 consists of 17 residues. CDR1 and CDR2 from the germline V gene are MDHEN and SYDVKM. V dropped 3 bases and J dropped 2 bases, with 17 bases sitting between them. The DNA for the CDR3 is TGTGCCAGCAGTTTCCTCACAGGGCCTGGAACCTACAATGAGCAGTTCTTC. As protein: CASSFLTGPGTYNEQFF. The complete variable domain, with remaining parts taken from reference TRBV28 and TRBJ2-1, reads DVKVTQSSRYLVKRTGEKVFLECVQDMDHENMFWYRQDPGLGLRLIYFSYDVKMKEKGDIPEGYSVSREKKERFSLILESASTNQTSMYLCASSFLTGPGTYNEQFFGPGTRLTVL.

The J gene is TRBJ1-6, the V gene TRBV7-2; no clear D. The CDR3 loop spans 15 amino acids. Trimming shortened V by 5 bases and J by 10 bases, and 18 bases separated the two germline ends. CDR1 and CDR2 from the germline V gene are SGHTA and FQGNSA. For the CDR3, the DNA is TGTGCCAGCAGCAAAAGACCCAAACTGGGCTCACCCCTCCACTTT. Amino acids: CASSKRPKLGSPLHF. The whole variable domain, remainder taken from reference TRBV7-2 and TRBJ1-6, is GAGVSQSPSNKVTEKGKDVELRCDPISGHTALYWYRQSLGQGLEFLIYFQGNSAPDKSGLPSDRFSAERTGGSVSTLTIQRTQQEDSAVYLCASSKRPKLGSPLHFGNGTRLTVT.

V and J are TRBV24-1 and TRBJ2-2; TRBD1 is a possible D gene (6 bases). Trimming cost V 4 bases and J 6 bases, with 14 bases left between them. Per the germline V gene, CDR1 is KGHDR and CDR2 is SFDVKD. The CDR3 has 15 residues. The CDR3 DNA follows: TGTGCCACCAGTGACCCACAGGGTACGGCCGGGGAGCTGTTTTTT. It encodes CATSDPQGTAGELFF.

The V and J genes are TRBV12-3 or TRBV12-4 and TRBJ1-1; D possibly corresponds to TRBD1 (6 bases). Trimming took 7 bases from V and 3 from J, leaving 9 bases between them. This CDR3 comprises 12 residues. The DNA for the CDR3 is TGTGCCAGCATAAGGGGGTACACTGAAGCTTTCTTT. Translated: CASIRGYTEAFF.

The chain couples TRBV29-1 to TRBJ2-5; no firm D call. The CDR3 totals 11 residues. Germline V lookup: CDR1 SQVTM, CDR2 ANQGSEA. Trimming stripped 4 bases from V and 5 bases from J, with 8 bases between. In nucleotides, the CDR3 is TGCAGCGTTGTTATCGGGGAGACCCAGTACTTC. Amino acids: CSVVIGETQYF.

The chain combines TRBV7-9 with TRBJ1-6, with D unresolved. V was cut by 1 base and J by 10 bases, with 11 bases left in between. The CDR3 is 14 residues long. The V gene's germline CDR1 is SEHNR and CDR2 FQNEAQ (reference sequence). CDR3 sequence (DNA): TGTGCCAGCAGCTTAGGTGGAGATATATCACCCCTCCACTTT. Amino acids: CASSLGGDISPLHF.

This chain links TRBV30 with TRBJ1-6; tentatively, D is TRBD1 (6 bases). CDR3 length equals 15 residues. Per the germline V gene, CDR1 is GTSNPN and CDR2 is SVGIG (reference sequence). Trimming shortened V by 3 bases and J by 1 base, and 10 bases separated the two germline ends. Here the CDR3 reads CAWSLQGSYNSPLHF. In nucleotides, the CDR3 is TGTGCCTGGAGCCTACAGGGATCCTATAATTCACCCCTCCACTTT.

The rearrangement uses TRBV7-2 and TRBJ2-7; TRBD2 aligns across 13 bases. This CDR3 comprises 18 residues. J lost 6 bases, V lost 1 base, and 12 bases had no gene match. Germline lookup yields CDR1 SGHTA and CDR2 FQGNSA. CDR3 sequence reads: CASSLGWGWTSGSGEQYF. The CDR3 region has the DNA TGTGCCAGCAGCTTAGGGTGGGGATGGACTAGCGGGAGTGGCGAGCAGTACTTC.

The V call is TRBV7-9, the J call TRBJ2-1; 9 positions match TRBD1. Germline V gives CDR1 SEHNR, CDR2 FQNEAQ (reference sequence). V lost 4 bases to trimming and J lost 6 bases; unmatched junction nucleotides: 7. The CDR3 has 15 amino acids. DNA for the CDR3: TGTGCCAGCAGCTCCACAGGGGGCGCGGTCAATGAGCAGTTCTTC. Translated, it gives CASSSTGGAVNEQFF.

This clone was seen just once. At one boundary the junction diverges from the germline segment, which might be a read error. This CDR3 is CATSPSGSNQPQHF. As DNA, the CDR3 is TGTGCCACCAGTCCCTCGGGTAGCAATCAGCCCCAGCATTTT. The chain employs TRBV6-5 and TRBJ1-5; D is unclear. The germline CDR1 and CDR2 sequences are MNHEY and SVGAGI. The CDR3 is made up of 14 amino acids.

This chain connects TRBV10-3 to TRBJ2-3; D gene uncertain. Germline assignment: CDR1 ENHRY and CDR2 SYGVKD. The CDR3 covers 14 residues. V gave up 6 bases and J gave up 0 bases, with 10 bases separating them. CDR3 loop: CAISYESSTDTQYF. As DNA, the CDR3 is TGTGCCATCAGCTACGAGTCTAGCACAGATACGCAGTATTTT.

The chain uses TRBV5-8 and TRBJ1-2; D is undetermined. Germline lookup yields CDR1 SGHTS and CDR2 YDEGEE. CDR3 length: 17 residues. Trimming pared 3 bases from V and 4 bases from J, leaving 22 bases between. CDR3 region: CASSSSWGGRSSYGYTF. In nucleotides, the CDR3 is TGTGCCAGCAGCTCCAGTTGGGGAGGGAGGAGCAGCTATGGCTACACCTTC.

V is TRBV6-2 or TRBV6-3 and J is TRBJ1-2; possibly TRBD1 for D (6 bases). The CDR3 loop spans 14 amino acids. V was pared by 0 bases and J by 8 bases, with 13 bases between. CDR1 and CDR2 from the germline V gene are MNHEY and SVGEGT. CDR3 amino acids: CASSYSIRGDGYTF. CDR3 DNA sequence: TGTGCCAGCAGTTACTCAATCAGGGGTGACGGCTACACCTTC.

The chain uses TRBV10-2 and TRBJ2-7; D is unresolved. Germline V gene data show CDR1 as WSHSY and CDR2 as SAAADI. CDR3 length: 15 residues. V lost 2 bases and J 3 bases, leaving 14 bases between the germline ends. CDR3 amino acids: CASSELRSQFYEQYF. In DNA, the CDR3 is TGCGCCAGCAGTGAGCTCAGGTCGCAGTTCTACGAGCAGTACTTC.

The chain recombines TRBV23-1 with TRBJ1-6; possible D gene TRBD1, 6 bases. TRBV23-1 is an ORF; its function is uncertain. The CDR3 is made up of 16 amino acids. The V and J ends lost 0 bases and 7 bases respectively, with 13 bases between them. The CDR3: CASSQSQGQGNSPLHF. Written as DNA, the CDR3 is TGCGCCAGCAGTCAATCTCAGGGCCAGGGGAATTCACCCCTCCACTTT.

V usage is TRBV2 and J usage is TRBJ1-2, with D unclear. V lost 11 bases, J lost 5 bases, and 18 bases lay in between. The CDR3 totals 13 residues. CDR1 SNHLY and CDR2 FYNNEI come from the germline V gene. CDR3: CAPATGVGYGYTF. The DNA of the CDR3 is TGTGCCCCCGCTACCGGGGTAGGGTATGGCTACACCTTC.

J is TRBJ2-1 and V is TRBV5-1; 10 nucleotides line up with TRBD2. The junction had 7 bases not matched to a gene; V was cut back by 3 bases and J by 4 bases. The CDR3 loop spans 16 amino acids. Germline CDR1 SGHRS, CDR2 YFSETQ. The CDR3 region has the DNA TGCGCCAGCAGCTGGGCTAGCGGGGGCCAATACAATGAGCAGTTCTTC. Its translation is CASSWASGGQYNEQFF.